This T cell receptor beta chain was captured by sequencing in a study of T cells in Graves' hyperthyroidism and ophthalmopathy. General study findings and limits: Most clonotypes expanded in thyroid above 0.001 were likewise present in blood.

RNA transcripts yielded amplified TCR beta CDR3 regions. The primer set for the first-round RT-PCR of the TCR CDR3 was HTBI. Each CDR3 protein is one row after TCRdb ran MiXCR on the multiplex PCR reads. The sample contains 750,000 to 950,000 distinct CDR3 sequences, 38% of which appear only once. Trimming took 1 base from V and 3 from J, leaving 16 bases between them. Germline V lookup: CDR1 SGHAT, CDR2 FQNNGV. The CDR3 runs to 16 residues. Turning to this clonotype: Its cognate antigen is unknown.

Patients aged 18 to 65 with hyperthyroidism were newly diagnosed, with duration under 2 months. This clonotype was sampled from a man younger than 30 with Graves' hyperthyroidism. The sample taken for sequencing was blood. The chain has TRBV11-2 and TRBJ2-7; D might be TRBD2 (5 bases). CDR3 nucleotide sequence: TGTGCCAGCAGCTTAGGGACGCACTCCCGGGGCTACGAGCAGTACTTC. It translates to CASSLGTHSRGYEQYF.